Listed below are T cell receptor beta chains from one sample, sequenced in a study of vaccination and CD4 T cells after COVID-19. In TCRdb, the PCR reads were re-called with MiXCR into one record per CDR3 protein. Of a few thousand distinct CDR3 sequences listed, 71% are singletons. No antigens are known for them. Sample: CD4+ T cells from blood, cultured in vitro. The receptors originated from a human donor who had recovered from COVID-19. The CDR3 runs from the conserved cysteine through the conserved F or W. D genes are given only for firm matches. Clone size is given for some rows only: seen once, a few or many times, or a class if the clone is expanded.

D: .
size: .
J: TRBJ2-3
V: TRBV20-1
DNA: TGCAGTGCTAGGACAGATACGCAGTATTTT
CDR3: CSARTDTQYF

D: .
size: .
J: TRBJ2-2
V: TRBV2
DNA: TGTGCCAGCACGGAGGGGCCCACCGGGGAGCTGTTTTTT
CDR3: CASTEGPTGELFF

D: .
size: .
J: TRBJ1-2
V: TRBV20-1
DNA: TGCAGAGGGGGGGGAGGCTCGGGCCACACCTTC
CDR3: CRGGGGSGHTF

D: .
size: few
J: TRBJ1-2
V: TRBV7-6
DNA: TGTGCCAGCAGCTTAGCGCTGGGTTTGTATGGCTACACCTTC
CDR3: CASSLALGLYGYTF

D: .
size: .
J: TRBJ1-1
V: TRBV14
DNA: TGTGCCAGCAGCCCAGTGGGGGGAGGGGGAGCTGAAGCTTTCTTT
CDR3: CASSPVGGGGAEAFF

D: .
size: .
J: TRBJ2-3
V: TRBV4-1
DNA: TGCGCCAGCAGCCCCTTTTTTAAACAAAATACGCAGTATTTT
CDR3: CASSPFFKQNTQYF

D: .
size: .
J: TRBJ1-5
V: TRBV27
DNA: TGTGCCAGCAGTCTTAGGACTCAAGGTAGCAATCAGCCCCAGCATTTT
CDR3: CASSLRTQGSNQPQHF

D: .
size: .
J: TRBJ2-3
V: TRBV12-3/TRBV12-4
DNA: TGTGCCAGCAGTTTAGACCCAGATACGCAGTATTTT
CDR3: CASSLDPDTQYF

D: TRBD1
size: .
J: TRBJ1-4
V: TRBV7-9
DNA: TGTGCCAGCAGCCGACCGTTGCTTGGGACAGGAGGGGGTGAAAAACTGTTTTTT
CDR3: CASSRPLLGTGGGEKLFF

D: TRBD1
size: .
J: TRBJ2-7
V: TRBV7-2
DNA: TGTGCCAGCAGCGACCGACAGGGCTACGAGCAGTACTTC
CDR3: CASSDRQGYEQYF

D: TRBD1
size: .
J: TRBJ2-3
V: TRBV11-1
DNA: TGTGCCAGCAGCTTGGACAGGCCTCGCACAGATACGCAGTATTTT
CDR3: CASSLDRPRTDTQYF